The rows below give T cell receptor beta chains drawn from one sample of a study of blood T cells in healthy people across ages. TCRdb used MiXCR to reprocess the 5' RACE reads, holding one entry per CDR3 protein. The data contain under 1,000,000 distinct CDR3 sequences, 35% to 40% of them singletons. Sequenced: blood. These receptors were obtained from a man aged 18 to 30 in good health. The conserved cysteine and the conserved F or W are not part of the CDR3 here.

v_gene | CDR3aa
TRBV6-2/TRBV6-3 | ASSYVAGNYEQY
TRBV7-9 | ASSSDRAETQY
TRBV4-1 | ASSPGLAGAGGYNEQF
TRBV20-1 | SARDYQGTGNEQF
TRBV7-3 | ASSLQGASEAF
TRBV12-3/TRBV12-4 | ASRPRGASYEQY
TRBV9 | ASSVGDLAGGTDTRY
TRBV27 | ASSLSKNLNTEAF
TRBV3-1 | ASSRTSGSKTSFGVDEQY
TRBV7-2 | ASSGTGGSSYEQY
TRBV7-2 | ASSFKRDEQF
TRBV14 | ASSPLTGGYNEQF
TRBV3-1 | ASSQTDSTTDTQY
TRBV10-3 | AISEYRDRDSTDTQY
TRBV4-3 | ASSPTESAYEQY
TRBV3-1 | ASSQDVGELF
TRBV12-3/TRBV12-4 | ACSRLTSEETQY
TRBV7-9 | ASSMTGSTNEKLF
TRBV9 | ASSPDNVGPSNTEAF
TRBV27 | ASSLTGQTSEAF
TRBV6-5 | ASSPRIYQETQY
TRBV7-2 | ASRNREGGYT
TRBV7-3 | ASSLTRDRGQTEAF
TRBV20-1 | SARSSGGELF
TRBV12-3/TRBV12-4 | ASSTTTTNEKLF
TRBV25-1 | ASSDSAYYGYT
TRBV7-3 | ASSFITGGVTEAF
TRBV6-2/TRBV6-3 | ASSYSQQETQY
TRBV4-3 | ASSQDQGAFGTEAF
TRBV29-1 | SVRGTVTSTDTQY
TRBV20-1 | SAPTRTGGGGYT
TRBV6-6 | ASSSGETQF
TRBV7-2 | ASSSKGQGATGELF
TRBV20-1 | SAIGVFAGRYNEQF
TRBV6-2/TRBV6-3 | ASSSQQGDQETQY
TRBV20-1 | SAEGGKTQETQY
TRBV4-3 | ASSQEYGGEYYGYT
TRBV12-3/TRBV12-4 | ASRPGGGNYGYT
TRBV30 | AGSRDREAF
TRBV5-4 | ASSLVVSHWDRANTEAF
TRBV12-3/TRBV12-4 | VSSWGGVRSNQPQH
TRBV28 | ASSFGGELDTQY
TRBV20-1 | SARESLAGGSYNEQF
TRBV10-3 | ASGGGANTEAF
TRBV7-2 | ASSFGTNTGELF
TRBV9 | ASSDGQEGNERY
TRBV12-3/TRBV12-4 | ASSSGQGQY
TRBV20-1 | SVPGGATDTQY
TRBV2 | ASRQRQGEGSPLH
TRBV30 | AWSNRGVAAHGYT